The sequence of this T cell receptor (beta chain) was determined in a study of cytomegalovirus exposure and HLA in healthy donors. Produced via immunoSEQ multiplex PCR; TCRdb's table is partial and in-frame only. The sample gives approximately 46,000 clones, roughly 92% of which show up once; around 1.4% is in the top ten. The ends lost 2 bases at V and 3 bases at J; junction bases unmatched: 12. CDR1 and CDR2 from the germline V gene are MDHEN and SYDVKM. This CDR3 is built from 17 residues. Study results and limitations: The CMV antigen specificity of a few CMV-associated chains was confirmed through in vitro analysis. The study labeled 164 TCR beta chains cytomegalovirus-associated.

Remarks on this clone: Its cognate antigen is unknown.

The clonotype originates from a man younger than 30 in good health and CMV-seronegative. This sequence joins TRBV28 and TRBJ2-7; 8 bases line up with TRBD1. The sample taken for sequencing was PBMCs. In DNA, the CDR3 is TGTGCCAGCAGTTTACCCTCCACCGGGACAGGAGGCTACGAGCAGTACTTC. The encoded protein is CASSLPSTGTGGYEQYF.